What follows are 11 T cell receptor beta chains derived from one specimen sequenced in a study of T cells in Graves' hyperthyroidism and ophthalmopathy. From RNA transcripts, TCR beta CDR3 regions were amplified. In the first-round RT-PCR of the TCR CDR3, the HTBI primer set was used. TCRdb reanalysed the multiplex PCR reads using MiXCR and keeps one entry per CDR3 protein. The repertoire includes about 610,000 distinct CDR3 sequences, 16% of them detected once, and around 3.5% sits in the top ten. The sample consisted of blood. The receptors shown here come from a woman in her thirties or forties with Graves' ophthalmopathy.

This clonotype turned up a few times. V and J are TRBV20-1 and TRBJ1-3, with a tentative D call TRBD1 (6 bases). The CDR3 is made up of 15 amino acids. V was cut by 1 base and J by 4 bases, with 14 bases left in between. Germline loops: CDR1 DFQATT, CDR2 SNEGSKA (reference sequence). Here the CDR3 DNA reads TGCAGTGCTAGAGCCCTGACAGGCCCCGGAAACACCATATATTTT. This codes for CSARALTGPGNTIYF.

This clonotype was recorded many times. J is TRBJ2-1 and V is TRBV6-5; no clear D gene. Germline values: CDR1 MNHEY, CDR2 SVGAGI. CDR3 size: 13 residues. Trimming cost V 0 bases and J 10 bases, with 10 bases left between them. CDR3 amino acids: CASSYSKVDEQFF. Here the CDR3 DNA reads TGTGCCAGCAGTTACTCGAAGGTAGACGAGCAGTTCTTC.

This clonotype was counted many times. The chain couples TRBV28 to TRBJ1-1; D gene unclear. This CDR3 comprises 12 residues. The V gene's germline CDR1 is MDHEN and CDR2 SYDVKM. CDR3 sequence: CAVALLNTEAFF. The CDR3 nucleotides are TGTGCGGTAGCGCTTTTGAACACTGAAGCTTTCTTT.

V usage is TRBV29-1 and J usage is TRBJ1-1, with unresolved D. The CDR3 totals 11 residues. V was pared by 5 bases and J by 3 bases, with 7 bases between. CDR1 is SQVTM and CDR2 is ANQGSEA in the germline V gene. CDR3 DNA sequence: TGCAGCGTTAGTTGGGACACTGAAGCTTTCTTT. This codes for CSVSWDTEAFF.

This clonotype came up a few times. CDR3 nucleotide sequence: TGTGCCTCAAAGAGAACGGGACAGGAATTTGGTGGTGACACCGGGGAGCTGTTTTTT. Translation gives CASKRTGQEFGGDTGELFF. The chain carries TRBV30 and TRBJ2-2; 8 nucleotides agree with TRBD1. Germline V gene data show CDR1 as GTSNPN and CDR2 as SVGIG (reference sequence). Germline trimming cut 7 bases from V and 3 bases from J; bases unmatched to any gene: 22. This CDR3 is built from 19 residues. Supplemented by reference TRBV30 and TRBJ2-2, the full variable domain reads SQTIHQWPATLVQPVGSPLSLECTVEGTSNPNLYWYRQAAGRGLQLLFYSVGIGQISSEVPQNLSASRPQDRQFILSSKKLLLSDSGFYLCASKRTGQEFGGDTGELFFGEGSRLTVL.

In DNA, the CDR3 is TGTGCCAGCAGTCCTATCGGCAGGGCAGGGGGCTACGAGCAGTACTTC. Translation: CASSPIGRAGGYEQYF. V usage is TRBV12-3 or TRBV12-4 and J usage is TRBJ2-7; 7 bases match TRBD1. The CDR3 runs 16 residues. J was trimmed by 3 bases and V by 5 bases; bases with no gene match: 13.

The chain is built from TRBV28 and TRBJ2-7; D is undetermined. Trimming left V 4 bases short and J 9 bases short, with 16 bases between. Germline CDR1 is MDHEN and CDR2 is SYDVKM. This CDR3 comprises 13 residues. In nucleotides, the CDR3 is TGTGCCAGCAGTTCCCCGGAGTCAGACCGGCAGTACTTC. This encodes CASSSPESDRQYF.

This clonotype was seen many times. CDR3 nucleotide sequence: TGCAGTGCTAGAGCGGCGGCAGGGGGCTACTTGACAGATACGCAGTATTTT. Translated, it gives CSARAAAGGYLTDTQYF. This chain connects TRBV20-1 to TRBJ2-3; 8 nucleotides agree with TRBD1. Per the germline V gene, CDR1 is DFQATT and CDR2 is SNEGSKA (reference sequence). Unmatched junction bases numbered 12, after V lost 1 base and J lost 3 bases. The CDR3 totals 17 residues.

This clonotype came up a few times. As DNA, the CDR3 is TGTGCCAGCAGCTTTCAGGGGGAGAACTATGGCTACACCTTC. This gives the protein CASSFQGENYGYTF. The rearrangement joins TRBV7-9 to TRBJ1-2, with TRBD1 matching 7 bases. The CDR3 sequence is 14 residues long. From germline, CDR1 is SEHNR and CDR2 FQNEAQ (reference sequence). Losses at the gene ends were 3 bases for V and 2 bases for J; bases not matched to a gene: 3.

This clonotype occurred many times. This chain connects TRBV28 to TRBJ2-5; D unresolved. The CDR3 contains 12 residues. The germline V gene has CDR1 MDHEN and CDR2 SYDVKM. Trimming stripped 2 bases from V and 13 bases from J, with 14 bases between. Here the CDR3 reads CASSLGRRTSYF. As DNA, the CDR3 is TGTGCCAGCAGTTTAGGAAGACGAACTTCGTACTTC. The variable domain in full, with the rest retrieved from reference TRBV28 and TRBJ2-5, is DVKVTQSSRYLVKRTGEKVFLECVQDMDHENMFWYRQDPGLGLRLIYFSYDVKMKEKGDIPEGYSVSREKKERFSLILESASTNQTSMYLCASSLGRRTSYFGPGTRLLVL.

A note on this clonotype: Since a much larger clone is just one base distant, this may be a read error. This CDR3 is CASRILDGGSNQTQHF. CDR3 in DNA: TGTGCCAGCCGGATCCTGGACGGGGGGAGTAATCAGACCCAGCATTTT. The chain uses TRBV6-4 and TRBJ1-5; weak D call: TRBD1 (5 bases). CDR1 is MRHNA and CDR2 is SNTAGT in the germline V gene. CDR3 length equals 16 residues.